Listed below are T cell receptor beta chains from one sample, sequenced in a study of STAT5B mutations in CD4+ large granular lymphocyte leukemia. The repertoire was sequenced with immunoSEQ multiplex PCR; TCRdb's copy has only in-frame clones and lacks some. The table has about 32,000 clones, 78% seen once. Sequenced: CD4+ T cells from blood buffy coats. The receptors stem from a human donor in good health. The CDR3 runs from the conserved cysteine through the conserved F or W. Fields, in order: V gene, D gene, clone size, J gene, CDR3 protein, CDR3 DNA. The D gene is left open where the match is weak. The size field is filled for only some rows; it gives once, few, many or a size class.

>TRBV4-2|TRBD1|-|TRBJ2-3
CASSPGGQGRPDTQYF
TGTGCCAGCAGCCCCGGAGGACAGGGGAGACCAGATACGCAGTATTTT
>TRBV4-3|-|-|TRBJ2-7
CASSQDRARSYEQYF
TGCGCCAGCAGCCAAGACAGGGCCCGGTCCTACGAGCAGTACTTC
>TRBV4-1|TRBD2|-|TRBJ2-2
CASSLTPGGQADTGELFF
TGCGCCAGCAGCCTCACGCCGGGGGGGCAGGCCGACACCGGGGAGCTGTTTTTT
>TRBV19|TRBD2|-|TRBJ2-1
CASSPTSGTYNEQFF
TGTGCCAGTAGTCCGACTAGCGGGACGTACAATGAGCAGTTCTTC
>TRBV6-1|TRBD2|-|TRBJ2-1
CASQRGGGNEQFF
TGTGCCAGCCAACGGGGGGGAGGGAATGAGCAGTTCTTC
>TRBV7-2|-|-|TRBJ2-7
CASSSAGGRATYEQYF
TGTGCCAGCAGCTCTGCCGGGGGACGGGCTACCTACGAGCAGTACTTC
>TRBV7-2|-|-|TRBJ2-2
CASRVGGAETGELFF
TGTGCCAGCAGAGTCGGAGGGGCGGAGACCGGGGAGCTGTTTTTT
>TRBV5-4|-|-|TRBJ1-1
CASSLRNVNTEAFF
TGTGCCAGCAGCTTGCGAAATGTGAACACTGAAGCTTTCTTT
>TRBV5-6|-|-|TRBJ2-3
CASSLFSGDTQYF
TGTGCCAGCAGCTTGTTCTCTGGCGATACGCAGTATTTT
>TRBV2|-|few|TRBJ1-1
CASRIIGITEAFF
TGTGCCAGCAGAATAATTGGTATCACTGAAGCTTTCTTT
>TRBV2|-|-|TRBJ2-3
CASSRQALGDTQYF
TGTGCCAGCAGCCGACAGGCCCTGGGGGATACGCAGTATTTT
>TRBV6-1|-|-|TRBJ2-2
CASSDFGDTGELFF
TGTGCCAGCAGTGATTTTGGGGATACCGGGGAGCTGTTTTTT
>TRBV28|TRBD2|few|TRBJ2-7
CASSLSAAGPYEQYF
TGTGCCAGCAGTTTATCGGCAGCGGGGCCCTACGAGCAGTACTTC
>TRBV18|-|-|TRBJ1-2
CASSPKTAYGYTF
TGTGCCAGCTCACCCAAGACAGCCTACGGCTACACCTTC
>TRBV6-5|-|-|TRBJ2-3
CASRDPPDTQYF
TGTGCCAGCAGGGACCCCCCCGATACGCAGTATTTT
>TRBV4-3|-|-|TRBJ1-1
CASSRQLTEMNTEAFF
TGCGCCAGCAGCCGCCAGTTGACAGAAATGAACACTGAAGCTTTCTTT
>TRBV7-2|-|-|TRBJ2-1
CASSLGPNTYEQFF
TGTGCCAGCAGCTTAGGACCGAATACCTATGAGCAGTTCTTC
>TRBV5-1|-|-|TRBJ1-2
CASSFSSGGDGYTF
TGCGCCAGCAGCTTTTCGTCCGGGGGCGATGGCTACACCTTC
>TRBV20-1|-|-|TRBJ1-3
CSGFAGNTIYF
TGCAGTGGGTTTGCTGGAAACACCATATATTTT
>TRBV10-2|-|-|TRBJ2-6
CASGSDRGANVLTF
TGCGCCAGCGGCAGCGATAGGGGGGCCAACGTCCTGACTTTC
>TRBV18|-|few|TRBJ1-1
CASHGGGTEAFF
TGTGCCAGTCACGGGGGGGGCACTGAAGCTTTCTTT
>TRBV7-2|-|-|TRBJ1-5
CASSLLNQPQHF
TGTGCCAGCAGCCTGCTCAATCAGCCCCAGCATTTT
>TRBV7-2|-|few|TRBJ2-3
CASSLGSGPAQGTQYF
TGTGCCAGCAGCTTAGGGTCAGGTCCGGCACAGGGTACGCAGTATTTT
>TRBV7-9|TRBD2|-|TRBJ2-1
CASSTGLAVSSYNEQFF
TGTGCCAGCAGCACCGGACTAGCGGTGAGCTCCTACAATGAGCAGTTCTTC
>TRBV6-1|-|few|TRBJ2-5
CASRDDRNQETQYF
TGTGCCAGCAGAGACGACAGAAATCAAGAGACCCAGTACTTC
>TRBV28|-|once|TRBJ2-7
CASSPLLAMQYYEQYF
TGTGCCAGCAGTCCTCTTCTTGCCATGCAGTACTACGAGCAGTACTTC
>TRBV11-2|TRBD2|-|TRBJ2-5
CASSPTSGQETQYF
TGTGCCAGCAGCCCCACTAGCGGCCAAGAGACCCAGTACTTC
>TRBV19|TRBD2|-|TRBJ2-3
CATGGGLADRTDTQYF
TGTGCCACTGGGGGAGGACTAGCGGACCGCACAGATACGCAGTATTTT
>TRBV11-2|-|once|TRBJ2-1
CASSLGTGVTYNEQFF
TGTGCCAGCAGCTTAGGCACGGGAGTTACATACAATGAGCAGTTCTTC
>TRBV28|TRBD1|-|TRBJ2-2
CASGPGQGPTGELFF
TGTGCCAGCGGTCCGGGACAGGGTCCCACCGGGGAGCTGTTTTTT
>TRBV28|-|-|TRBJ1-2
CASSLTSYGYTF
TGTGCCAGCAGTTTAACATCTTATGGCTACACCTTC
>TRBV7-2|TRBD2|-|TRBJ2-1
CASSSRGGDEQFF
TGTGCCAGCAGTTCACGGGGGGGGGATGAGCAGTTCTTC
>TRBV20-1|-|-|TRBJ1-2
CSASTRGGYTF
TGCAGTGCTAGCACCAGGGGCGGCTACACCTTC
>TRBV7-2|TRBD1|-|TRBJ1-2
CASSLGARGRDGYTF
TGTGCCAGCAGCTTAGGGGCCAGGGGGCGGGATGGCTACACCTTC
>TRBV28|TRBD1|-|TRBJ2-7
CASSSGTVPYEQYF
TGTGCCAGCAGTTCGGGGACAGTTCCCTACGAGCAGTACTTC
>TRBV11-2|-|-|TRBJ2-5
CASSLETGFLETQYF
TGTGCCAGCAGCCTCGAAACAGGGTTCCTGGAGACCCAGTACTTC
>TRBV7-2|TRBD2|-|TRBJ2-3
CASGRTSGGVADTQYF
TGTGCCAGCGGACGAACTAGCGGGGGGGTAGCAGATACGCAGTATTTT
>TRBV19|-|-|TRBJ2-1
CASSSQGSFSYNEQFF
TGTGCCAGTAGTTCCCAGGGCAGTTTCTCCTACAATGAGCAGTTCTTC
>TRBV7-2|-|-|TRBJ2-7
CASSLESYEQYF
TGTGCCAGCAGCTTAGAGAGCTACGAGCAGTACTTC
>TRBV27|-|-|TRBJ1-6
CASSLEGRANSPLHF
TGTGCCAGCAGTTTGGAGGGTCGGGCGAATTCACCCCTCCACTTT
>TRBV6-1|TRBD2|once|TRBJ2-5
CASSEPGFLAGVETQYF
TGTGCCAGCAGTGAACCGGGGTTTCTAGCGGGAGTAGAGACCCAGTACTTC
>TRBV5-6|-|-|TRBJ2-5
CASSVDGLGETQYF
TGTGCCAGCAGCGTGGACGGACTCGGAGAGACCCAGTACTTC
>TRBV6-1|-|-|TRBJ2-1
CASSDQRPSSYNEQFF
TGTGCCAGCAGTGATCAGCGGCCTAGCTCCTACAATGAGCAGTTCTTC
>TRBV6-1|TRBD1|-|TRBJ2-7
CAISTRTGNEQYF
TGTGCCATCTCGACCCGGACAGGGAACGAGCAGTACTTC
>TRBV30|TRBD2|-|TRBJ2-7
CAWTTGGYEQYF
TGTGCCTGGACAACGGGGGGCTACGAGCAGTACTTC
>TRBV4-1|-|-|TRBJ2-5
CASSQQGQETQYF
TGCGCCAGCAGCCAACAGGGACAAGAGACCCAGTACTTC
>TRBV4-2|-|-|TRBJ2-5
CASSQGEGGWETQYF
TGTGCCAGCAGCCAAGGAGAAGGGGGATGGGAGACCCAGTACTTC
>TRBV6-5|TRBD2|-|TRBJ2-7
CASRAGGADEQYF
TGTGCCAGCAGAGCGGGGGGGGCCGACGAGCAGTACTTC
>TRBV4-3|TRBD1|-|TRBJ2-3
CASSQETGATQYF
TGCGCCAGCAGCCAAGAAACAGGGGCCACGCAGTATTTT